This T cell receptor beta chain was documented in a study of regulatory T cells in long-lasting Graves disease. Study as a whole: Over 5 years of antithyroid drugs with positive TSH receptor antibodies was taken to mean persistent Graves' disease. Study outcomes and limitations: Among the persistent patients, 2,741 public clonotypes were shared, more than the roughly 970 shared among new patients. TRBV28 was favored in persistent disease, as were TRBJ1-2 and TRBJ2-5.

The V gene lost 5 bases and the J gene lost 4 bases, with 20 bases spanning the gap. Germline V gives CDR1 SEHNR, CDR2 FQNEAQ (reference sequence). There are 16 residues in the CDR3. Points on this clonotype: Its target is not known.

Time point noted: persistent/refractory GD, antithyroid drugs over 5 years with positive TRAb. RNA extracted from PBMCs served as the sequencing template. Arm-PCR of CDR3 regions with iRepertoire HTBI primers generated TCR beta libraries. How the authors handled the data: Samples collectively showed approximately 62 TRBV and roughly 15 TRBJ segments. TCRdb processed the multiplex PCR reads anew with MiXCR; each CDR3 protein has one entry. TCRdb's processing, not the authors' own work, is the source of the V and J calls. The repertoire has 400,000 to 500,000 distinct CDR3 sequences, roughly 21% of them found once; the top ten carry 6.5% to 9%.

The sequencing here drew on peripheral blood mononuclear cells (PBMCs), taken when the disease was refractory, from a patient treated with antithyroid drugs. This receptor was taken from a female donor with Graves disease. The chain employs TRBV7-9 and TRBJ2-5; no clear D. The CDR3 is CASSPAYWGLGETQYF. CDR3 bases: TGTGCCAGCAGCCCCGCCTATTGGGGATTGGGAGAGACCCAGTACTTC. The whole variable domain, filled in from reference TRBV7-9 and TRBJ2-5, reads DTGVSQNPRHKITKRGQNVTFRCDPISEHNRLYWYRQTLGQGPEFLTYFQNEAQLEKSRLLSDRFSAERPKGSFSTLEIQRTEQGDSAMYLCASSPAYWGLGETQYFGPGTRLLVL.